This passage covers 10 T cell receptor beta chains from one sample sequenced in a study of blood T cell repertoires in COVID-19. TCRdb keeps only in-frame clones here, not all; method: immunoSEQ multiplex PCR. The sample contains 180,000 or so clones, around nine tenths of which appear only once. The sample taken for sequencing was PBMCs or T cells enriched from blood (not recorded which). These receptors were obtained from a woman between 18 and 30 years old who had recovered from COVID-19.

This clone has more than one count but fewer than ten. J is TRBJ2-4 and V is TRBV7-9; D is unclear. The germline V gene encodes CDR1 SEHNR and CDR2 FQNEAQ (reference sequence). The CDR3 has 13 amino acids. The V gene lost 1 base and the J gene lost 8 bases, with 9 bases spanning the gap. The CDR3 nucleotides are TGTGCCAGCAGCTTAGGAGCCGTGGACATTCAGTACTTC. Amino acid sequence: CASSLGAVDIQYF.

The J gene is TRBJ2-3, the V gene TRBV29-1; TRBD1 is a possible D gene (5 bases). The CDR3 contains 16 residues. Per germline, CDR1 SQVTM and CDR2 ANQGSEA. V was trimmed by 1 base and J by 0 bases, leaving 14 bases between them. The CDR3 DNA sequence: TGCAGCGTTGAAGGAAGTGCCTGGGGCAGCACAGATACGCAGTATTTT. This codes for CSVEGSAWGSTDTQYF.

The V gene is TRBV30, the J gene TRBJ1-6; D might be TRBD1 (6 bases). V gave up 8 bases and J gave up 7 bases, with 21 bases separating them. CDR3 length equals 15 residues. Germline V gene data show CDR1 as GTSNPN and CDR2 as SVGIG (reference sequence). Written as DNA, the CDR3 is TGTGCCCGGACCGGACGCCCAGGGGCCAATTCACCCCTCCACTTT. Residues: CARTGRPGANSPLHF.

The gene calls are TRBV27 and TRBJ2-7; D uncertain. Germline lookup yields CDR1 MNHEY and CDR2 SMNVEV (reference sequence). Trimming left V 2 bases short and J 6 bases short, with 11 bases between. The CDR3 contains 13 residues. CDR3 residues: CASSLGQDSEQYF. For the CDR3, the DNA is TGTGCCAGCAGTTTAGGGCAGGATAGCGAGCAGTACTTC.

CDR3 DNA: TGTGCCAGCAGCGGACAGCCAGGTTCCAATCAGCCCCAGCATTTT. Translating gives CASSGQPGSNQPQHF. V and J are TRBV2 and TRBJ1-5; the D gene is possibly TRBD1 (6 bases). Trimming took off 6 bases at V and 3 bases at J, with 15 bases between the two ends. CDR1 SNHLY and CDR2 FYNNEI come from the germline V gene. CDR3 size: 15 residues. The whole variable domain, filled in from reference TRBV2 and TRBJ1-5, reads EPEVTQTPSHQVTQMGQEVILRCVPISNHLYFYWYRQILGQKVEFLVSFYNNEISEKSEIFDDQFSVERPDGSNFTLKIRSTKLEDSAMYFCASSGQPGSNQPQHFGDGTRLSIL.

The genes are TRBV3-1 (or the pseudogene TRBV3-2) and TRBJ2-5; 7 bases match TRBD1. The CDR3 loop spans 15 amino acids. Trimming removed 3 bases from V and 3 bases from J; junction bases left unmatched: 7. The germline CDR1 and CDR2 sequences are LGHDT and YNNKEL (reference sequence). The CDR3: CASSHRQGVEETQYF. In DNA form, the CDR3 reads TGTGCCAGCAGCCATCGCCAGGGGGTGGAAGAGACCCAGTACTTC.

This chain connects TRBV29-1 to TRBJ2-7, with 8 bases identical to TRBD1. V shed 6 bases and J 5 bases; nucleotides not matched to a gene: 9. This CDR3 is 13 amino acids long. Germline assignment: CDR1 SQVTM and CDR2 ANQGSEA. The CDR3 here is CSVLTGVFHEQYF. The CDR3 coding sequence is TGCAGCGTCCTGACAGGGGTGTTCCACGAGCAGTACTTC.

This clone has just one count. This sequence joins TRBV24-1 and TRBJ2-5; 8 bases agree with TRBD1. Germline assignment: CDR1 KGHDR and CDR2 SFDVKD. The CDR3 covers 15 residues. The J segment lost 2 bases and the V segment lost 0 bases, leaving 1 base of the junction unmatched. The CDR3 nucleotides read TGTGCCACCAGTGATTTGGACAGGGGACAAGAGACCCAGTACTTC. Amino acids: CATSDLDRGQETQYF.

This clone was counted a few times. V is TRBV30 and J is TRBJ2-3; 7 positions agree with TRBD1. The germline V gene encodes CDR1 GTSNPN and CDR2 SVGIG (reference sequence). CDR3 length equals 14 residues. The V and J ends lost 4 bases and 2 bases, in that order; junction bases with no gene match: 6. CDR3 DNA: TGTGCCTGGACCCCGGACAGGCCCACAGATACGCAGTATTTT. Its protein product is CAWTPDRPTDTQYF.

The chain carries TRBV5-6 and TRBJ2-7; possible D gene TRBD1, 6 bases. This CDR3 has 13 amino acids. In germline, CDR1 is SGHDT, CDR2 YYEEEE. Trimming shortened V by 4 bases and J by 4 bases, and 12 bases separated the two germline ends. Written as DNA, the CDR3 is TGTGCCAGCAGCCCCGGGACACTGTACGAGCAGTACTTC. As protein: CASSPGTLYEQYF. The full variable domain, its missing parts supplied by reference TRBV5-6 and TRBJ2-7, is DAGVTQSPTHLIKTRGQQVTLRCSPKSGHDTVSWYQQALGQGPQFIFQYYEEEERQRGNFPDRFSGHQFPNYSSELNVNALLLGDSALYLCASSPGTLYEQYFGPGTRLTVT.